Below are 19 T cell receptor beta chains sequenced from a single sample in a study of T cell changes during pregnancy in multiple sclerosis. Assay used: immunoSEQ multiplex PCR; TCRdb lists only in-frame clones, some missing. The repertoire holds about 67,000 clones, with 75% to 95% as singletons. The sequencing here drew on peripheral blood, taken in the first trimester of pregnancy. The receptors were gathered from a female donor with multiple sclerosis, enrolled in a pregnancy study.

The V gene is TRBV28, the J gene TRBJ2-5, with a weak D call TRBD1 (6 bases). Trimming cost V 2 bases and J 6 bases, with 16 bases left between them. The length of the CDR3 is 15 residues. CDR1 and CDR2 (germline): MDHEN, SYDVKM. This CDR3 reads CASSLNQAGTKTQYF. As DNA, the CDR3 is TGTGCCAGCAGTTTAAACCAAGCCGGGACAAAGACCCAGTACTTC.

The chain employs TRBV9 and TRBJ2-1, with D tentatively TRBD1 (5 bases). CDR3 length equals 15 residues. Trimming removed 3 bases from V and 2 bases from J, with 12 bases in between. The germline V gene has CDR1 SGDLS and CDR2 YYNGEE. CDR3 in DNA: TGTGCCAGCAGCGAACAGGCTTTTACCTACAATGAGCAGTTCTTC. As protein: CASSEQAFTYNEQFF.

This chain joins TRBV7-3 and TRBJ2-7; 11 bases are shared with TRBD1. The junction had 3 bases not matched to a gene; V was cut back by 5 bases and J by 0 bases. Germline CDR1 reads SGHTA; CDR2 reads FQGTGA. The CDR3 is 15 residues long. CDR3 residues: CASSQGTGGSYEQYF. The CDR3 coding sequence is TGTGCCAGCAGCCAAGGGACAGGGGGCTCCTACGAGCAGTACTTC.

The rearrangement joins TRBV7-9 to TRBJ2-1; D is perhaps TRBD2 (6 bases). CDR3 length: 14 amino acids. Germline CDR1 is SEHNR and CDR2 is FQNEAQ (reference sequence). Trimming removed 5 bases at V and 6 bases at J, with 14 bases between. The CDR3 region has the DNA TGTGCCAGCAGCGCGGTGGGCGGGGTCAATGAGCAGTTCTTC. Translated: CASSAVGGVNEQFF.

The rearrangement links TRBV9 to TRBJ2-2; D perhaps matches TRBD1 (6 bases). Trimming shortened V by 4 bases and J by 3 bases, and 10 bases separated the two germline ends. From germline, CDR1 is SGDLS and CDR2 YYNGEE. This CDR3 is 14 amino acids long. The CDR3 sequence is CASSPGQYTGELFF. CDR3 in DNA: TGTGCCAGCAGCCCCGGACAGTACACCGGGGAGCTGTTTTTT.

V is TRBV28 and J is TRBJ2-7; TRBD2 matches at 13 bases. The germline CDR1 and CDR2 sequences are MDHEN and SYDVKM. This CDR3 is 15 amino acids long. Trimming took 2 bases from V and 3 from J; bases not matched to a gene: 1. The chain's CDR3 is CASSLGTSGIYEQYF. The CDR3 coding sequence is TGTGCCAGCAGTTTAGGGACTAGCGGGATCTACGAGCAGTACTTC.

This clone was counted once. V is TRBV2 and J is TRBJ2-3; 7 bases fit TRBD2. The CDR3 totals 14 residues. The germline gives CDR1 SNHLY, CDR2 FYNNEI. V shed 3 bases, J shed 7 bases, and the junction held 7 bases outside the gene matches. Here the CDR3 DNA reads TGTGCCAGCAGTGACCGGGGGGTAATGTATACGCAGTATTTT. This gives the protein CASSDRGVMYTQYF.

The chain links TRBV27 to TRBJ2-1; 10 bases line up with TRBD2. The CDR3 is 15 residues long. Trimming cost V 2 bases and J 9 bases; bases outside gene matches: 7. Germline-derived CDR1 and CDR2 are MNHEY and SMNVEV (reference sequence). The CDR3 nucleotides read TGTGCCAGCAGTTTAGCAGCGGGAGGGCCGGGTGAGCAGTTCTTC. This sequence encodes CASSLAAGGPGEQFF.

This chain joins TRBV19 and TRBJ1-5; D not resolved. V was shortened by 6 bases and J by 0 bases, with 12 bases between the two germline ends. The CDR3 is made up of 15 amino acids. Germline loops: CDR1 LNHDA, CDR2 SQIVND (reference sequence). CDR3 protein: CASSLAGNSNQPQHF. In DNA, the CDR3 is TGTGCCAGTAGCCTAGCCGGTAATAGCAATCAGCCCCAGCATTTT.

The chain has TRBV5-1 and TRBJ2-1; no definite D call. This CDR3 comprises 13 residues. Germline V lookup: CDR1 SGHRS, CDR2 YFSETQ. Trimming left V 5 bases short and J 1 base short, with 7 bases between. This chain's CDR3 is CASSLRSYNEQFF. CDR3 sequence (DNA): TGCGCCAGCAGTCTCAGGTCCTACAATGAGCAGTTCTTC.

This clone was observed a single time. The J gene is TRBJ2-2, the V gene TRBV27, with 9 nucleotides matching TRBD2. After removal of 8 bases from V and 5 bases from J, the junction contained 3 bases not matched to a gene. CDR3 size: 13 residues. The germline CDR1 and CDR2 sequences are MNHEY and SMNVEV (reference sequence). The CDR3 DNA sequence: TGTGCCAGCCAAACTAGCGGGACCGGGGAGCTGTTTTTT. Protein sequence: CASQTSGTGELFF.

The chain joins TRBV5-1 to TRBJ1-5; possibly TRBD1 for D (5 bases). Germline V gene data show CDR1 as SGHRS and CDR2 as YFSETQ. The V end was cut by 0 bases, the J end by 5 bases, with 6 bases between. CDR3 size: 13 residues. CDR3 sequence reads: CASSLEGYQPQHF. The CDR3 coding sequence is TGCGCCAGCAGCTTGGAGGGGTATCAGCCCCAGCATTTT.

The V and J genes are TRBV7-2 and TRBJ2-2; TRBD2 aligns across 12 bases. The trim removed 3 bases at V and 4 bases at J, leaving 0 bases unmatched. This CDR3 has 15 amino acids. From germline, CDR1 is SGHTA and CDR2 FQGNSA. Here the CDR3 DNA reads TGTGCCAGCAGCTTGGGACTAGCGGGCACCGGGGAGCTGTTTTTT. This codes for CASSLGLAGTGELFF. The complete variable domain, with remaining parts taken from reference TRBV7-2 and TRBJ2-2, reads GAGVSQSPSNKVTEKGKDVELRCDPISGHTALYWYRQSLGQGLEFLIYFQGNSAPDKSGLPSDRFSAERTGGSVSTLTIQRTQQEDSAVYLCASSLGLAGTGELFFGEGSRLTVL.

CDR3 in DNA: TGTGCCAGCAGCTTAGCGCTAACCGGGACCTACGAGCAGTACTTC. Protein sequence: CASSLALTGTYEQYF. The rearrangement uses TRBV7-8 and TRBJ2-7, with D perhaps matching TRBD2 (5 bases). The CDR3 sequence is 15 residues long. Trimming pared 0 bases from V and 2 bases from J, leaving 11 bases between. Germline V gene data show CDR1 as SGHVS and CDR2 as FQNEAQ.

The chain employs TRBV19 and TRBJ1-4, with TRBD1 as a possible D gene (5 bases). The length of the CDR3 is 14 residues. Trimming removed 7 bases from V and 0 bases from J, with 9 bases in between. Germline V lookup: CDR1 LNHDA, CDR2 SQIVND (reference sequence). The chain's CDR3 is CASTSTATNEKLFF. The CDR3, as DNA: TGTGCCAGTACCTCGACAGCAACTAATGAAAAACTGTTTTTT.

This chain links TRBV15 with TRBJ1-5; 7 nucleotides agree with TRBD1. V lost 0 bases, J lost 11 bases, and 10 bases stayed unmatched. CDR1 and CDR2 from the germline V gene are LNHNV and YYDKDF (reference sequence). The CDR3 sequence is 15 residues long. CDR3 in DNA: TGTGCCACCAGCAGAGACAGGGGGATCTTGGGGGCCCAGCATTTT. Protein: CATSRDRGILGAQHF.

This sequence joins TRBV18 and TRBJ1-1, with 9 bases that match TRBD1. CDR3 size: 12 residues. Per the germline V gene, CDR1 is KGHSH and CDR2 is LQKENI. The V and J ends lost 6 bases and 7 bases, in that order; junction bases with no gene match: 3. The CDR3 DNA follows: TGTGCCAGCTCGCCGGGACAGGGTGAAGCTTTCTTT. It is translated as CASSPGQGEAFF.

The V gene is TRBV27, the J gene TRBJ2-7; tentatively, D is TRBD1 (5 bases). Germline assignment: CDR1 MNHEY and CDR2 SMNVEV (reference sequence). Trimming removed 2 bases from V and 3 bases from J, with 14 bases in between. This CDR3 comprises 15 residues. This CDR3 is CASSLRGQSLYEQYF. As DNA, the CDR3 is TGTGCCAGCAGTTTAAGGGGCCAGAGTCTCTACGAGCAGTACTTC.

The chain has TRBV9 and TRBJ2-2; TRBD2 aligns across 9 bases. This CDR3 is 19 amino acids long. Germline-derived CDR1 and CDR2 are SGDLS and YYNGEE. With 0 bases clipped from V and 5 bases from J, the junction kept 14 bases outside the gene matches. CDR3 loop: CASSVAVASGTSGTGELFF. CDR3 in DNA: TGTGCCAGCAGCGTAGCTGTCGCTAGCGGGACATCAGGAACCGGGGAGCTGTTTTTT. The complete variable domain, with remaining parts taken from reference TRBV9 and TRBJ2-2, reads DSGVTQTPKHLITATGQRVTLRCSPRSGDLSVYWYQQSLDQGLQFLIQYYNGEERAKGNILERFSAQQFPDLHSELNLSSLELGDSALYFCASSVAVASGTSGTGELFFGEGSRLTVL.